What follows are 3 T cell receptor beta chains derived from one specimen sequenced in a study of human T cells and chemical hapten exposure. TCRdb re-analysed the RACE reads in MiXCR, keeping a single row per CDR3 protein. The data contain 90,000 or so distinct CDR3 sequences, about 10% of them seen just once; the ten biggest clones take up less than 2.5%. Sample time point: patch test 1, 2 weeks after DPC sensitization. The treatment: therapeutic diphenylcyclopropenone sensitization with weekly scalp DPC. The sample in question was whole blood, obtained in connection with sensitization to the hapten diphenylcyclopropenone (DPC). These receptors all come from a man aged 35 to 55 with alopecia areata. Some clones in this sample may be carry-over from other donors' samples.

The chain combines TRBV14 with TRBJ2-1; TRBD2 might be the D (6 bases). From germline, CDR1 is SGHDN and CDR2 FVKESK. The CDR3 loop spans 14 amino acids. V lost 4 bases and J lost 4, with 11 bases in between. The CDR3 here is CASSLGSGYNEQFF. CDR3 sequence (DNA): TGTGCCAGCAGCCTAGGGAGCGGGTACAATGAGCAGTTCTTC.

This clonotype was detected ten times or more. The gene calls are TRBV7-8 and TRBJ1-4, with D tentatively TRBD1 (6 bases). Trimming took 3 bases from V and 8 from J, leaving 13 bases between them. This CDR3 spans 14 amino acids. Germline lookup yields CDR1 SGHVS and CDR2 FQNEAQ. CDR3 region: CASSFQGIGEKLFF. CDR3 nucleotide sequence: TGTGCCAGCAGCTTTCAGGGGATTGGAGAAAAACTGTTTTTT.

The chain couples TRBV7-8 to TRBJ2-5; D might be TRBD2 (6 bases). From germline, CDR1 is SGHVS and CDR2 FQNEAQ. This CDR3 comprises 16 residues. V lost 5 bases, J lost 5 bases, and 21 bases lay in between. This CDR3 reads CASSPRRDGSPETQYF. The CDR3, as DNA: TGTGCCAGCAGCCCCCGGCGGGACGGATCTCCCGAGACCCAGTACTTC.